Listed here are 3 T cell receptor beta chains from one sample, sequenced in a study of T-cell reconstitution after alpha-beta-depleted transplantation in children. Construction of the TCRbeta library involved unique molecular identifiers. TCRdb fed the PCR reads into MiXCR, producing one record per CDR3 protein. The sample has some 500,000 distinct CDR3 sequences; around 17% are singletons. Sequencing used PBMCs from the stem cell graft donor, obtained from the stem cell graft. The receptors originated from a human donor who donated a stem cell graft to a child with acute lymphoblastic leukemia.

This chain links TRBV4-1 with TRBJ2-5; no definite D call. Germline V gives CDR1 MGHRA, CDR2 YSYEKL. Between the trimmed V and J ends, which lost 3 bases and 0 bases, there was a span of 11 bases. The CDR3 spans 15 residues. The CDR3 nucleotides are TGCGCCAGCAGCCAGTCCGCAAGGGACCAAGAGACCCAGTACTTC. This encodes CASSQSARDQETQYF.

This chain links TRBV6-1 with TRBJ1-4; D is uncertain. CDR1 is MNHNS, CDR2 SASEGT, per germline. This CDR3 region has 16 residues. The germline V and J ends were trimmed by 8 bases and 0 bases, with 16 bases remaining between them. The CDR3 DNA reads TGTGCCAGCCAGCCCGTACTCTCTGCAACTAATGAAAAACTGTTTTTT. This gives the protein CASQPVLSATNEKLFF.

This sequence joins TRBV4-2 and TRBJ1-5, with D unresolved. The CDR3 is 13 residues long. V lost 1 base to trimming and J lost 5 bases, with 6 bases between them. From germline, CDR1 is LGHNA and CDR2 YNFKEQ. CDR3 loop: CASSQANHQPQHF. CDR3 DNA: TGTGCCAGCAGCCAAGCGAACCATCAGCCCCAGCATTTT.